What follows describes a single TCR beta chain. The antigen remains unidentified. These data come from a study of cytomegalovirus exposure and HLA in healthy donors. Study results and limitations: In a later analysis, DRB1 alleles had the most associated TCRs; HLA-C alleles the fewest. The CMV antigen specificity of a few CMV-associated chains was confirmed through in vitro analysis.

PCR employed 60 Vbeta and 13 Jbeta primers. TCRdb's copy holds only in-frame clones and misses some; the assay was immunoSEQ multiplex PCR. The table records more than 85,000 clones, 65% to 90% of them present only once. The CDR3 length is 14 residues. The V and J ends lost 1 base and 4 bases respectively, with 11 bases between them. Germline V gives CDR1 SGHNT, CDR2 YENEEA. The chain recombines TRBV11-3 with TRBJ2-7; D is perhaps TRBD1 (5 bases). Sequencing was carried out using PBMCs. This clonotype was obtained from a woman under 40 in good health and CMV-seronegative. The CDR3 sequence is CASSLGPTEYEQYF. The CDR3 DNA reads as TGTGCCAGCAGCTTAGGACCGACAGAGTACGAGCAGTACTTC.